The rows below give T cell receptor beta chains drawn from one sample of a study of cytomegalovirus exposure and HLA in healthy donors. Some clones are missing from TCRdb's copy, which holds only in-frame ones; the method was immunoSEQ multiplex PCR. Seen here are 150,000 to 200,000 clones, about 80% observed once, and the top ten hold about 9.6%. The sequencing sample was made of PBMCs. The receptor set was obtained from a man younger than 35 in good health and CMV-seropositive. The CDR3 runs from the conserved cysteine through the conserved F or W. A D gene is named only where the DNA matches it firmly. The size field is filled for only some rows; it gives once, few, many or a size class.

abundance	v_gene	j_gene	d_gene	CDR3aa	CDR3nt
.	TRBV4-1	TRBJ1-4	.	CASSLYRGNEKLFF	TGCGCCAGCAGCCTTTATAGGGGAAATGAAAAACTGTTTTTT
.	TRBV7-2	TRBJ1-1	.	CASSFLPIRGNTEAFF	TGTGCCAGCAGCTTCCTACCGATTAGGGGGAACACTGAAGCTTTCTTT
once	TRBV27	TRBJ2-3	TRBD1	CASSLTGGAGPDTQYF	TGTGCCAGCAGTTTGACAGGGGGCGCGGGGCCAGATACGCAGTATTTT
.	TRBV15	TRBJ2-7	.	CATSRDRGREQYF	TGTGCCACCAGCAGAGACAGGGGCCGCGAGCAGTACTTC
.	TRBV6-6	TRBJ2-7	.	CASSSQGFYEQYF	TGTGCCAGCAGCAGCCAGGGGTTCTACGAGCAGTACTTC
.	TRBV5-4	TRBJ1-4	.	CASSIRVPAANEKLFF	TGTGCCAGCAGCATCCGGGTCCCGGCGGCTAATGAAAAACTGTTTTTT
.	TRBV10-1	TRBJ2-7	TRBD1	CASSETGGWYEQYF	TGCGCCAGCAGTGAAACAGGGGGCTGGTACGAGCAGTACTTC
once	TRBV7-9	TRBJ2-4	.	CASSSSIPGEVQYF	TGTGCCAGCAGCTCGTCGATACCAGGGGAAGTTCAGTACTTC
.	TRBV5-1	TRBJ1-5	.	CASSVSGGGQPQHF	TGCGCCAGCAGCGTGAGCGGGGGCGGTCAGCCCCAGCATTTT
few	TRBV30	TRBJ2-7	.	CAWNAKGSHSEQYF	TGTGCCTGGAACGCGAAAGGATCTCACAGCGAGCAGTACTTC
.	TRBV19	TRBJ2-7	TRBD2	CASSRSTSGPSYEQYF	TGTGCCAGTAGCAGATCAACTAGCGGCCCCTCCTACGAGCAGTACTTC
.	TRBV2	TRBJ2-3	.	CASSPTGFVRTDTQYF	TGTGCCAGCAGCCCTACAGGGTTCGTCCGCACAGATACGCAGTATTTT
.	TRBV5-1	TRBJ1-3	.	CASSLGDGSSGNTIYF	TGCGCCAGCAGCTTGGGGGACGGGAGCTCTGGAAACACCATATATTTT
few	TRBV6-5	TRBJ1-1	.	CASSLYKNTEAFF	TGTGCCAGCAGCTTGTATAAGAACACTGAAGCTTTCTTT
.	TRBV6-1	TRBJ2-3	.	CASRLGDTQYF	TGTGCCAGCCGACTTGGAGATACGCAGTATTTT
.	TRBV18	TRBJ2-7	TRBD2	CASSPPTSGSFEQYF	TGTGCCAGCTCACCACCGACTAGCGGGAGCTTCGAGCAGTACTTC
.	TRBV29-1	TRBJ1-2	TRBD1	CSVGFGTGNTYTF	TGCAGCGTAGGGTTCGGGACAGGGAATACCTACACCTTC